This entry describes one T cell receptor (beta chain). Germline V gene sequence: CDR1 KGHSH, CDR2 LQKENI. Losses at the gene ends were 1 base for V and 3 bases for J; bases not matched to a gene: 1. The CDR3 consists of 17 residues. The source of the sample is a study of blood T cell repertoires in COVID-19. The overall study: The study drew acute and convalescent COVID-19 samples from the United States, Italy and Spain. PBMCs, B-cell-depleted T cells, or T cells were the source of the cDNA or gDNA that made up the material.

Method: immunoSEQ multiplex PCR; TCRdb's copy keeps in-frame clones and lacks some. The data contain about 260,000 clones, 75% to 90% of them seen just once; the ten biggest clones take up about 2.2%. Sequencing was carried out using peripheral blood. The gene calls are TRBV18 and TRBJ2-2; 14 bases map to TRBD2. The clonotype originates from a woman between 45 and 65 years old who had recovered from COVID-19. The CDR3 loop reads CASSPRTSGGYTGELFF. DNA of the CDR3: TGTGCCAGCTCACCACGGACTAGCGGGGGGTACACCGGGGAGCTGTTTTTT.